This T cell receptor beta chain appears in the sequencing data of a study of blood T cells in healthy people across ages. This clonotype was seen once. Germline trimming cut 5 bases from V and 7 bases from J; bases unmatched to any gene: 9. CDR3 length equals 16 residues. The germline V gene has CDR1 SEHNR and CDR2 FQNEAQ (reference sequence). Using a J-beta primer mix together with a sample-barcoded 5' primer, a second PCR was run for about 6 to 11 cycles. TCRdb recomputed calls from the 5' RACE reads with MiXCR, one row per CDR3 protein. The table shows roughly 2 million distinct CDR3 sequences, with approximately 50% occurring only once.

Sequencing was performed on blood. The clonotype was recovered from a woman aged 40 to 55 in good health. The V and J genes are TRBV7-9 and TRBJ2-3; 13 nucleotides agree with TRBD2. The CDR3, as DNA: TGTGCCAGCAGCACCACTAGCGGGGGGGCCTTAAATACGCAGTATTTT. The encoded protein is CASSTTSGGALNTQYF.